The present TCR beta chain was sequenced within a study of vaccination effects on CD4 cells after COVID-19. Whole-study findings and limits: Among infection- and vaccine-induced clones, marked clonal contraction occurred late after vaccination. Cross-reactivity with common cold coronaviruses was shown by only 1 of 255 vaccine-induced clones in healthy vaccinees.

A remark on this clone: Its target is unknown.

Generated by immunoSEQ multiplex PCR, the TCRdb table keeps only in-frame clones and is missing some. Among about 40,000 clones listed, approximately 70% were seen once. The CDR3 runs 16 residues. Trimming took off 2 bases at V and 0 bases at J, with 13 bases between the two ends. Germline loops: CDR1 LNHDA, CDR2 SQIVND (reference sequence). At the end of 10 days of culture, CD4+ T cells were isolated. Two doses of either BNT162b2 or mRNA-1273 were given to each participant. Nucleocapsid antibody tests were negative, and the vaccine recipients had no prior SARS-CoV-2 infection. Half the medium was replaced with IL-2 medium on days 3 and 7.

This specimen consisted of CD4+ T cells from PBMCs cultured without peptide, obtained after COVID-19 vaccination. The V and J genes are TRBV19 and TRBJ1-2, with no clear D. The receptor was derived from a human donor who received a COVID-19 vaccine. The chain's CDR3 is CASSISPGRANYGYTF. The DNA of the CDR3 is TGTGCCAGTAGTATAAGCCCCGGGAGAGCTAACTATGGCTACACCTTC.